The present T cell receptor (beta chain) was sequenced within a study of technical replicates of blood from a handful of donors. The method was immunoSEQ multiplex PCR; TCRdb's version includes in-frame clones alone and lacks a portion of them. The table shows 59,000 or so clones, with around 93% occurring only once. This CDR3 has 16 amino acids. Germline assignment: CDR1 LGHNA and CDR2 YNFKEQ. Trimming took off 2 bases at V and 5 bases at J, with 15 bases between the two ends. This chain connects TRBV4-2 to TRBJ2-2; TRBD2 might be the D (5 bases). Specimen: PBMCs. The TCR was taken from a human donor in good health. Some clones in this sample may be carry-over from other donors' samples. In DNA form, the CDR3 reads TGTGCCAGCAGCCAATATGTGGGCTCGGGAACCGGGGAGCTGTTTTTT. Its protein is CASSQYVGSGTGELFF.